This record covers a single TCR beta chain. The antigen is unknown. These data are taken from a study of shared clonotypes between healthy human individuals. General study points: Sequencing depth was expected to affect clonotype sharing among donors.

Nashville, Tennessee was home to all donors, each a Caucasian adult. The data were produced by immunoSEQ multiplex PCR, yet TCRdb's version contains in-frame clones alone and is incomplete. The top ten clones hold approximately 0.4% of a sample with roughly 1,500,000 clones, about 98.5% of them seen once. The clonotype originates from a man aged 25-45 years in good health. The source material was naive CD4+ T cells sorted from blood. As to subset: CD45RA+ positively selected.

For the CDR3, the DNA is TGTGCCAGCACCTCGGGACAGGGGGTGGGCGAGCAGTACTTC. Translating it yields CASTSGQGVGEQYF. V is TRBV6-5 and J is TRBJ2-7, with TRBD1 identical over 11 bases. The CDR3 length is 14 residues. The germline V gene encodes CDR1 MNHEY and CDR2 SVGAGI. V was clipped by 7 bases and J by 6 bases; unmatched bases: 8.